A single sample is the source of the 9 T cell receptor beta chains below, sequenced in a study of cytomegalovirus exposure and HLA in healthy donors. Vbeta (60) and Jbeta (13) primers were used in the PCR. Profiled with immunoSEQ multiplex PCR; TCRdb holds only in-frame clones, not every one. The sample includes tens of thousands of clones, around four fifths of them seen just once. The sample comprised PBMCs. These receptors originate from a young man in good health and CMV-seronegative.

DNA for the CDR3: TGTGCCAGCAGCTTAGTTTCGGGCTACGAGCAGTACTTC. Translating it yields CASSLVSGYEQYF. The V gene is TRBV7-9, the J gene TRBJ2-7; D is ambiguous. V lost 1 base and J 3 bases, leaving 7 bases between the germline ends. Per germline, CDR1 SEHNR and CDR2 FQNEAQ (reference sequence). The CDR3 loop spans 13 amino acids.

This clone was picked up a small number of times. This chain joins TRBV6-4 and TRBJ2-3, with 9 bases lining up with TRBD1. The CDR3 is 15 amino acids. Germline loops: CDR1 MRHNA, CDR2 SNTAGT. The V and J ends lost 4 bases and 2 bases, in that order; junction bases with no gene match: 4. The CDR3 DNA sequence: TGTGCCAGCAGTGCGGGACAGGGAGACACAGATACGCAGTATTTT. It encodes CASSAGQGDTDTQYF.

The V and J genes are TRBV6-5 and TRBJ1-2; a weak D match, TRBD1 (5 bases). Germline CDR1 is MNHEY and CDR2 is SVGAGI. The CDR3 totals 15 residues. V lost 0 bases and J 7 bases, leaving 15 bases between the germline ends. CDR3 nucleotides: TGTGCCAGCAGTTACTCGATCGGGAGGGGCGGTGGCTACACCTTC. It codes for CASSYSIGRGGGYTF.

CDR3 region: CASSEWKGTGELFF. The CDR3 bases are TGTGCCAGCAGTGAATGGAAGGGGACCGGGGAGCTGTTTTTT. This sequence joins TRBV6-1 and TRBJ2-2; maybe TRBD1 (5 bases). The V and J ends lost 2 bases and 5 bases respectively, with 9 bases between them. Per germline, CDR1 MNHNS and CDR2 SASEGT. The CDR3 has 14 amino acids.

This clone has a single count. This chain links TRBV19 with TRBJ1-4, with D possibly matching TRBD1 (5 bases). The germline V gene encodes CDR1 LNHDA and CDR2 SQIVND (reference sequence). The CDR3 consists of 15 residues. The germline V and J ends were trimmed by 3 bases and 5 bases, with 13 bases remaining between them. CDR3 in DNA: TGTGCCAGTAGTATCGACAGCCACAGCAATGAAAAACTGTTTTTT. Protein sequence: CASSIDSHSNEKLFF.

This chain connects TRBV7-8 to TRBJ2-3; D possibly corresponds to TRBD2 (6 bases). CDR1 is SGHVS, CDR2 FQNEAQ, per germline. The V and J ends lost 0 bases and 4 bases respectively, with 8 bases between them. The CDR3 has 14 amino acids. CDR3 sequence: CASSLAGTPDTQYF. The CDR3, as DNA: TGTGCCAGCAGCTTAGCAGGGACTCCAGATACGCAGTATTTT. Variable domain in full (rest from reference TRBV7-8 and TRBJ2-3): GAGVSQSPRYKVAKRGQDVALRCDPISGHVSLFWYQQALGQGPEFLTYFQNEAQLDKSGLPSDRFFAERPEGSVSTLKIQRTQQEDSAVYLCASSLAGTPDTQYFGPGTRLTVL.

Comments on this clone: The same CDR3 arises from other DNA sequences in this sample as well. V usage is TRBV18 and J usage is TRBJ1-3; D unresolved. Germline loops: CDR1 KGHSH, CDR2 LQKENI. CDR3 size: 16 residues. The germline V and J ends were trimmed by 3 bases and 0 bases, with 12 bases remaining between them. The CDR3 region is CASSPYDSSSGNTIYF. The CDR3 DNA reads TGTGCCAGCTCACCGTACGACTCGAGCTCTGGAAACACCATATATTTT.

V and J are TRBV19 and TRBJ2-5; the D is unclear. The CDR3 has 15 residues. From germline, CDR1 is LNHDA and CDR2 SQIVND (reference sequence). V was shortened by 3 bases and J by 5 bases, with 16 bases between the two germline ends. CDR3 coding DNA: TGTGCCAGTAGTATGGTACATTGGGCATCGGAGACCCAGTACTTC. Its translation: CASSMVHWASETQYF.

This chain uses TRBV7-9 with TRBJ2-5; tentative D call: TRBD2 (5 bases). CDR1 and CDR2 (germline): SEHNR, FQNEAQ (reference sequence). Trimming removed 0 bases at V and 2 bases at J, with 7 bases between. The CDR3 is 14 residues long. The CDR3 loop is CASSLAAVQETQYF. As DNA, the CDR3 is TGTGCCAGCAGCTTAGCAGCGGTACAAGAGACCCAGTACTTC.